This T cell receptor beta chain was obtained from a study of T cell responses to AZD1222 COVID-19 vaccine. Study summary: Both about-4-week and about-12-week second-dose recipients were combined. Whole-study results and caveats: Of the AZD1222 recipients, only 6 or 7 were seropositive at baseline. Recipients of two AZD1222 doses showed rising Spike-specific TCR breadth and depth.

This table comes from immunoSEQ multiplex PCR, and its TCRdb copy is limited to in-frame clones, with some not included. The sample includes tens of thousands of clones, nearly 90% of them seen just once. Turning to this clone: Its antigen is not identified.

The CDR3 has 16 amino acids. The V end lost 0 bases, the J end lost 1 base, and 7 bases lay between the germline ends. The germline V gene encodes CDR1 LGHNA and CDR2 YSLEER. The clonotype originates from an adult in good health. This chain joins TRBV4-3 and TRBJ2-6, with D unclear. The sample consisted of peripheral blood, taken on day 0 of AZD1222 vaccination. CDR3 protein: CASSQEGQSGANVLTF. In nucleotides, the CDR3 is TGCGCCAGCAGCCAAGAAGGTCAGTCTGGGGCCAACGTCCTGACTTTC.